This section outlines one T cell receptor beta chain sequence together with its context. The sample comes from a study of T cells in Graves' hyperthyroidism and ophthalmopathy. Regions amplified from RNA transcripts were the TCR beta CDR3 regions. Initially, a first-round RT-PCR of the TCR CDR3 employed the HTBI primer set. TCRdb itself ran the multiplex PCR reads through MiXCR, one entry per CDR3 protein. Seen here are roughly 99,000 distinct CDR3 sequences, roughly 15% observed once, and the top ten hold roughly 40%. Aged 18 to 65, the patients had hyperthyroidism that was newly diagnosed and had lasted under 2 months. Thyroid ultrasound and orbital computed tomography, with clinical symptoms and serum thyroxine and TRAb, informed diagnoses. Out of around 10 ml of fresh peripheral blood came the PBMCs. The source of this sequence is a woman aged 45-59 years with Graves' hyperthyroidism. Source material: blood.

The CDR3 loop reads CASSPDRGLNEQFF. The CDR3 nucleotides read TGTGCCAGCTCACCCGACAGGGGGCTCAATGAGCAGTTCTTC. This chain links TRBV18 with TRBJ2-1, with 10 bases aligning to TRBD1. CDR1 is KGHSH, CDR2 LQKENI, per germline. CDR3 length equals 14 residues. V shed 3 bases and J 6 bases; nucleotides not matched to a gene: 2.